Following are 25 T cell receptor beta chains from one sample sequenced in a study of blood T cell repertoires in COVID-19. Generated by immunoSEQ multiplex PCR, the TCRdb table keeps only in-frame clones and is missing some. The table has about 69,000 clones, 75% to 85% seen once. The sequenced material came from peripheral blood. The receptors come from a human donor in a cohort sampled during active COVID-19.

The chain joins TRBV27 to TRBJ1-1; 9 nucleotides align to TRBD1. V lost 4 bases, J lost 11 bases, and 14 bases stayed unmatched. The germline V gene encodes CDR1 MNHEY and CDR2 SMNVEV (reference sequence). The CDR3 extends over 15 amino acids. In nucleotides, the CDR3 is TGTGCCAGCAGTTCGCACCCCACAGGGGGCGGGACGGCTTTCTTT. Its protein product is CASSSHPTGGGTAFF.

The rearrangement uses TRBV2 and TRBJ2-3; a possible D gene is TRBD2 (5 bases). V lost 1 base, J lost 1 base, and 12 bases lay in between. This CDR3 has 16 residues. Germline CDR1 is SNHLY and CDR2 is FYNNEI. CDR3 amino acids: CASSEGGPPGTDTQYF. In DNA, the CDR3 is TGTGCCAGCAGTGAAGGCGGGCCCCCAGGCACAGATACGCAGTATTTT.

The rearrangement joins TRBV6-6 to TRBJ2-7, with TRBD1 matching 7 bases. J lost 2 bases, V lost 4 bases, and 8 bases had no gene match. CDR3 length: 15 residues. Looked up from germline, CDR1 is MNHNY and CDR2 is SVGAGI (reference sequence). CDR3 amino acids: CASSSPDRETYEQYF. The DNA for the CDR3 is TGTGCCAGCAGTTCGCCCGACAGGGAAACCTACGAGCAGTACTTC.

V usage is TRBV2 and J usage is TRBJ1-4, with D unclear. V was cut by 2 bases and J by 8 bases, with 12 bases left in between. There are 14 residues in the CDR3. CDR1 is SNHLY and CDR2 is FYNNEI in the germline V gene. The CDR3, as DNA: TGTGCCAGCAGTGAATTACAGATTGGAGAAAAACTGTTTTTT. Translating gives CASSELQIGEKLFF.

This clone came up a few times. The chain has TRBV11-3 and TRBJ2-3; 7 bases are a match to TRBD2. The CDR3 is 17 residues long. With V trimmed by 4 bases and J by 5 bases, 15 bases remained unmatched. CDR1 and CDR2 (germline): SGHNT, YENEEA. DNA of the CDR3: TGTGCCAGCAGCTCGACGACTAGCTCAGACCCGGTAGATACGCAGTATTTT. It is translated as CASSSTTSSDPVDTQYF.

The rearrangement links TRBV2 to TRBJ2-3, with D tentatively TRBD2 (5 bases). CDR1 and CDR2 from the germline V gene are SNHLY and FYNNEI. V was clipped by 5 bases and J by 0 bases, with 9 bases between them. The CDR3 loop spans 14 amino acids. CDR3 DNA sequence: TGTGCCAGCAGTCCTACTAGTAGCACAGATACGCAGTATTTT. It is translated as CASSPTSSTDTQYF.

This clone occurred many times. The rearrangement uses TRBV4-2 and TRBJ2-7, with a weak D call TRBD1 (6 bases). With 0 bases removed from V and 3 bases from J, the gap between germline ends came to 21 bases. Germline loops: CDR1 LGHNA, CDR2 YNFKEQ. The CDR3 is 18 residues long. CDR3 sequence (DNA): TGTGCCAGCAGCCAAGATTGGCTTAACATTGGGGGCAGCTACGAGCAGTACTTC. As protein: CASSQDWLNIGGSYEQYF.

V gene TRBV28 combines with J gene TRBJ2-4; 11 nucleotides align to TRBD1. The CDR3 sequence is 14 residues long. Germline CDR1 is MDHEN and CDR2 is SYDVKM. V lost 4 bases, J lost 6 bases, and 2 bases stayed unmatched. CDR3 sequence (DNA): TGTGCCAGCAGTTCCGGGACAGGGGGAAACATTCAGTACTTC. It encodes CASSSGTGGNIQYF.

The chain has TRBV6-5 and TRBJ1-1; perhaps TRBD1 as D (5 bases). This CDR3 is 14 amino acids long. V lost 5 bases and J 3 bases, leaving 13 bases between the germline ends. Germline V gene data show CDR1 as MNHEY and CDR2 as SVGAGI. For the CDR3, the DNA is TGTGCCAGCAGTCCGAGACTAGGGGACACTGAAGCTTTCTTT. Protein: CASSPRLGDTEAFF.

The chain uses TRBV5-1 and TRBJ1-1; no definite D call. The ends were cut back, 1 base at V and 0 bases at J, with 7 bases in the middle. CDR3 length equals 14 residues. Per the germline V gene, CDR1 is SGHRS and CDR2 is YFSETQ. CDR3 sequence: CASSLLGLNTEAFF. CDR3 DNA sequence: TGCGCCAGCAGCTTGCTAGGTCTGAACACTGAAGCTTTCTTT. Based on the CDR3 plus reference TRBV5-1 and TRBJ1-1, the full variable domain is KAGVTQTPRYLIKTRGQQVTLSCSPISGHRSVSWYQQTPGQGLQFLFEYFSETQRNKGNFPGRFSGRQFSNSRSEMNVSTLELGDSALYLCASSLLGLNTEAFFGQGTRLTVV.

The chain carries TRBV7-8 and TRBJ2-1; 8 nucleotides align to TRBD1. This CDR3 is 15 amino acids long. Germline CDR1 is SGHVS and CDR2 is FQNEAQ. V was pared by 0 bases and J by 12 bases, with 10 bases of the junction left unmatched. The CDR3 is CASSLARTDRGLQFF. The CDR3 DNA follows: TGTGCCAGCAGCTTAGCGCGCACCGACAGGGGATTGCAGTTCTTC.

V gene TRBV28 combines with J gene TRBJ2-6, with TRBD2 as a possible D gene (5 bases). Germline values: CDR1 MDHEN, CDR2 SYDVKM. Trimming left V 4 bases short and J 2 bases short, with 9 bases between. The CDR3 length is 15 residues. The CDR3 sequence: CASSSSGTGANVLTF. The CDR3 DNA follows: TGTGCCAGCAGTTCATCGGGGACTGGGGCCAACGTCCTGACTTTC.

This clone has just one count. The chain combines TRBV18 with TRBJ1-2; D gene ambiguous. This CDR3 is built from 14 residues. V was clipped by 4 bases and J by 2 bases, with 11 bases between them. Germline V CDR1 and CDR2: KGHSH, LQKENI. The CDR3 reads CASSRTTVNYGYTF. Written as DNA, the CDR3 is TGTGCCAGCTCACGCACAACCGTGAACTATGGCTACACCTTC.

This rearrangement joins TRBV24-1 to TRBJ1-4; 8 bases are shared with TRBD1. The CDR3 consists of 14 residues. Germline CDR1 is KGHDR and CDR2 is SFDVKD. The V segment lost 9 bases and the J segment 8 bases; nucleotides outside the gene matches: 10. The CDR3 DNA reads TGTGCCACCTCCCCGACAGGGGCGGAGGAAAAACTGTTTTTT. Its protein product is CATSPTGAEEKLFF.

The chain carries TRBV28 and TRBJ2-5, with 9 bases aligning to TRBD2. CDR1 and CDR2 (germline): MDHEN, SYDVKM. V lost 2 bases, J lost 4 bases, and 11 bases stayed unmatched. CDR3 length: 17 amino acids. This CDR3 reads CASSLRLMGGRAETQYF. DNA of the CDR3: TGTGCCAGCAGTTTACGTTTAATGGGCGGGAGGGCAGAGACCCAGTACTTC.

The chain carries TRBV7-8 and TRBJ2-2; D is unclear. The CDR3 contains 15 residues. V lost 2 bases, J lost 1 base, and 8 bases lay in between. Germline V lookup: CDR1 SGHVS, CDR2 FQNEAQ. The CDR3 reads CASSLLSGNTGELFF. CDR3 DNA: TGTGCCAGCAGCTTACTCTCGGGGAACACCGGGGAGCTGTTTTTT.

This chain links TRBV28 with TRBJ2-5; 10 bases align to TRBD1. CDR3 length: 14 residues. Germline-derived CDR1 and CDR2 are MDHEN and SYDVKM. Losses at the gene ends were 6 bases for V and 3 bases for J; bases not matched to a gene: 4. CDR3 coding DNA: TGTGCCAGCAGCCCGGGACAGGGGAAAGAGACCCAGTACTTC. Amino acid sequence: CASSPGQGKETQYF.

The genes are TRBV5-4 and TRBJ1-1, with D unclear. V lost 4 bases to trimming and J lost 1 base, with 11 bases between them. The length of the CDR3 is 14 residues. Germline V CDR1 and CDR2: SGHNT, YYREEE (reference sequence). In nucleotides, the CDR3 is TGTGCCAGCAGCAACGGGGTGGGGAACACTGAAGCTTTCTTT. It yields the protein CASSNGVGNTEAFF.

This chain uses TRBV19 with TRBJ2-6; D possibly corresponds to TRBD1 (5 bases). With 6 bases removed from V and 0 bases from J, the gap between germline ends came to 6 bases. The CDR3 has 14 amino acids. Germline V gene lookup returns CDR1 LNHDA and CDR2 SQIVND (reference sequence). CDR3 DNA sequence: TGTGCCAGTAGCCAGGGCTCTGGGGCCAACGTCCTGACTTTC. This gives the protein CASSQGSGANVLTF.

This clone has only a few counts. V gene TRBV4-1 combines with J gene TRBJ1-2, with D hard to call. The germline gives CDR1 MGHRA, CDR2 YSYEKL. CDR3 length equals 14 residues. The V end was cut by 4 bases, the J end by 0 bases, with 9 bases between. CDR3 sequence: CASSRNGPNYGYTF. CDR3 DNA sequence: TGCGCCAGCAGCCGAAATGGGCCTAACTATGGCTACACCTTC.

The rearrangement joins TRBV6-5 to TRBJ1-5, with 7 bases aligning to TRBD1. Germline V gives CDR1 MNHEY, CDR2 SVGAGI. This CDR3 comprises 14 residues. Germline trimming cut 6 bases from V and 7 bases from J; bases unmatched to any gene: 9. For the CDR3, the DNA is TGTGCCAGCAGCACACAGGGGTTGGAGCAGCCCCAGCATTTT. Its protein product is CASSTQGLEQPQHF.

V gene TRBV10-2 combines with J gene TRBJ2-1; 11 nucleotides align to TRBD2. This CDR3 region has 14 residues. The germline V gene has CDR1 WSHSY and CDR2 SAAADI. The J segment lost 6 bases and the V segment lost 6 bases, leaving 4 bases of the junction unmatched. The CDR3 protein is CASSALAGVNEQFF. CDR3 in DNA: TGCGCCAGCAGCGCACTAGCGGGAGTCAATGAGCAGTTCTTC.

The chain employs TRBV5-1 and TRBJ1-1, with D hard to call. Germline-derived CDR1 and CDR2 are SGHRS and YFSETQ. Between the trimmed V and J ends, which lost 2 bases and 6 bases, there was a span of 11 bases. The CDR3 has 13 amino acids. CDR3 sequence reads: CASSFALGAEAFF. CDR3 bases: TGCGCCAGCAGCTTTGCTTTGGGCGCTGAAGCTTTCTTT.

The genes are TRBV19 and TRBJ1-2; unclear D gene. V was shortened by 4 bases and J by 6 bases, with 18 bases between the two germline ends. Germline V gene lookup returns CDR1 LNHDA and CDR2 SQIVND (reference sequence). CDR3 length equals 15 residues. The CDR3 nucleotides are TGTGCCAGTAGTACCCCCGGTCAGCAGGCCGATGGCTACACCTTC. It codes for CASSTPGQQADGYTF.

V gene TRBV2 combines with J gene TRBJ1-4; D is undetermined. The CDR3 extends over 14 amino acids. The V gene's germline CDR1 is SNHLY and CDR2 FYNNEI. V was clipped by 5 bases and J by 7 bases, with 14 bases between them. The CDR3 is CASSPPRLSEKLFF. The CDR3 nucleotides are TGTGCCAGCAGTCCTCCGCGTCTAAGTGAAAAACTGTTTTTT.